Below, 2 T cell receptor beta chains from the same sample are listed, as sequenced in a study of CD8 T cells in ankylosing spondylitis. TCRdb recomputed calls from the 5' RACE reads with MiXCR, one row per CDR3 protein. The sample contains 200,000 to 250,000 distinct CDR3 sequences, about 11% of which appear only once. Sequencing was carried out using blood, either unsorted or a sorted T cell fraction (not recorded which). The receptor set was obtained from a male donor with ankylosing spondylitis or in good health (not recorded which).

This clonotype was observed many times. The DNA for the CDR3 is TGTGCCAGCAGTTCCGGACTAGCGGGGTACACAGATACGCAGTATTTT. It encodes CASSSGLAGYTDTQYF. This rearrangement joins TRBV28 to TRBJ2-3; 12 positions match TRBD2. V dropped 4 bases and J dropped 2; count of bases not matched to a gene: 4. The CDR3 consists of 16 residues. Germline CDR1 and CDR2: MDHEN and SYDVKM.

This clonotype was seen at least ten times. V gene TRBV7-9 combines with J gene TRBJ2-3, with a tentative D call TRBD2 (5 bases). V dropped 1 base and J dropped 3 bases, with 8 bases sitting between them. The CDR3 extends over 14 amino acids. Germline V gene data show CDR1 as SEHNR and CDR2 as FQNEAQ (reference sequence). The CDR3 reads CASSLGWTTDTQYF. DNA of the CDR3: TGTGCCAGCAGCTTAGGGTGGACTACAGATACGCAGTATTTT. The entire variable domain, with the rest obtained from reference TRBV7-9 and TRBJ2-3, is as follows: DTGVSQNPRHKITKRGQNVTFRCDPISEHNRLYWYRQTLGQGPEFLTYFQNEAQLEKSRLLSDRFSAERPKGSFSTLEIQRTEQGDSAMYLCASSLGWTTDTQYFGPGTRLTVL.